The clone carrying this T cell receptor (beta chain) came up a few times. The data were taken from a study of T-cell memory formation after mild COVID-19. Across the whole study: Clustering of TCRs was largely donor specific.

The CDR3 loop spans 16 amino acids. The V end was cut by 0 bases, the J end by 5 bases, with 18 bases between. The germline V gene has CDR1 SGHDT and CDR2 YYEEEE. Each CDR3 protein is one row after TCRdb ran MiXCR on the 5' RACE reads. In the table there are 210,000 or so distinct CDR3 sequences, roughly 30% of which are singletons. Sequenced: PBMCs or a T cell subset sorted from them (not recorded which). The receptor was derived from an adult woman who had mild COVID-19 (a few samples of this study predate the infection). Cell type and time point are not known. The rearrangement joins TRBV5-6 to TRBJ2-7; D unresolved. The CDR3 here is CASSLVHKEVYDEQYF. As DNA, the CDR3 is TGTGCCAGCAGCTTGGTACACAAAGAGGTGTACGACGAGCAGTACTTC. The variable domain in full, with the rest retrieved from reference TRBV5-6 and TRBJ2-7, is DAGVTQSPTHLIKTRGQQVTLRCSPKSGHDTVSWYQQALGQGPQFIFQYYEEEERQRGNFPDRFSGHQFPNYSSELNVNALLLGDSALYLCASSLVHKEVYDEQYFGPGTRLTVT.